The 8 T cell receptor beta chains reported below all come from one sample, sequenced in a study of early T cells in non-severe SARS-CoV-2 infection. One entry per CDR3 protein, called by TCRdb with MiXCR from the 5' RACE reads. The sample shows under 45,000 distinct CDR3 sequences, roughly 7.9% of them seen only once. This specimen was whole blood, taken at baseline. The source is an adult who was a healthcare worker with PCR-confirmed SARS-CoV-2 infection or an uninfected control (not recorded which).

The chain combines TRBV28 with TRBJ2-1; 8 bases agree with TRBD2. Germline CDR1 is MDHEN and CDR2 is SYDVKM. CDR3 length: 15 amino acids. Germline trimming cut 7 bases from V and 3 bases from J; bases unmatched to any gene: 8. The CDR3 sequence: CASTSGGRIYNEQFF. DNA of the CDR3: TGTGCCAGCACCAGCGGGGGACGAATCTACAATGAGCAGTTCTTC. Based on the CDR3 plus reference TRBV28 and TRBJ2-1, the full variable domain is DVKVTQSSRYLVKRTGEKVFLECVQDMDHENMFWYRQDPGLGLRLIYFSYDVKMKEKGDIPEGYSVSREKKERFSLILESASTNQTSMYLCASTSGGRIYNEQFFGPGTRLTVL.

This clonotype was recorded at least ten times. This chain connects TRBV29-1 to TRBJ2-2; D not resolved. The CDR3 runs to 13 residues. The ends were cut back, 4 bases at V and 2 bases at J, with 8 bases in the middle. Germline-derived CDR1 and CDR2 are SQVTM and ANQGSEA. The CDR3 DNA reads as TGCAGCGTTGCAGTCGGAAACACCGGGGAGCTGTTTTTT. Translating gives CSVAVGNTGELFF.

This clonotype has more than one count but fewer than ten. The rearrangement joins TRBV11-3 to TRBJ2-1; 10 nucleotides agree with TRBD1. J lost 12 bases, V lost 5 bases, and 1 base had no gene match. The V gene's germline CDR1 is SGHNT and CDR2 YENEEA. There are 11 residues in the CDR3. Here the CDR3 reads CASSGTGAQFF. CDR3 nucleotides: TGTGCCAGCAGCGGGACAGGGGCGCAGTTCTTC.

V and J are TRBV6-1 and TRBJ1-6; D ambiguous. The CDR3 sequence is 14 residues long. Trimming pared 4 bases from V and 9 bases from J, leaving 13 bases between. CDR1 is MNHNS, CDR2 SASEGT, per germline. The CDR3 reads CASSASEVSSPLHF. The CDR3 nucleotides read TGTGCCAGCAGTGCCTCGGAGGTATCTTCACCCCTCCACTTT.

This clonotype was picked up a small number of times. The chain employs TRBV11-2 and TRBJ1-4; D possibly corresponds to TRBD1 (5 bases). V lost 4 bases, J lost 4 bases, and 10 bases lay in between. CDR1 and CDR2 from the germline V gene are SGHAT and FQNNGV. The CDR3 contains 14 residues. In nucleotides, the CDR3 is TGTGCCAGCAGCTCTGGACAACATAATGAAAAACTGTTTTTT. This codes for CASSSGQHNEKLFF.

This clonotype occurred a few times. This CDR3 is CASNQGASNTEAFF. For the CDR3, the DNA is TGTGCCAGCAACCAGGGGGCGTCGAATACTGAAGCTTTCTTT. J is TRBJ1-1 and V is TRBV5-4; 8 bases line up with TRBD1. The CDR3 contains 14 residues. CDR1 SGHNT and CDR2 YYREEE come from the germline V gene (reference sequence). V gave up 6 bases and J gave up 5 bases; unmatched junction bases: 9. The entire variable domain, with the rest obtained from reference TRBV5-4 and TRBJ1-1, is as follows: ETGVTQSPTHLIKTRGQQVTLRCSSQSGHNTVSWYQQALGQGPQFIFQYYREEENGRGNFPPRFSGLQFPNYSSELNVNALELDDSALYLCASNQGASNTEAFFGQGTRLTVV.

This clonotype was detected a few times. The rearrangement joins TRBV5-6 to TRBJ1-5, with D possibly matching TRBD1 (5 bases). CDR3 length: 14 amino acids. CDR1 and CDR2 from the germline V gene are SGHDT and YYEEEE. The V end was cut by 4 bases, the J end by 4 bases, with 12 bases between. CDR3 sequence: CASSLGLTNQPQHF. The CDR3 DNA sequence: TGTGCCAGCAGCCTGGGACTGACAAATCAGCCCCAGCATTTT. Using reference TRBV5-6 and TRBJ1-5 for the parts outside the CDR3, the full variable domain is DAGVTQSPTHLIKTRGQQVTLRCSPKSGHDTVSWYQQALGQGPQFIFQYYEEEERQRGNFPDRFSGHQFPNYSSELNVNALLLGDSALYLCASSLGLTNQPQHFGDGTRLSIL.

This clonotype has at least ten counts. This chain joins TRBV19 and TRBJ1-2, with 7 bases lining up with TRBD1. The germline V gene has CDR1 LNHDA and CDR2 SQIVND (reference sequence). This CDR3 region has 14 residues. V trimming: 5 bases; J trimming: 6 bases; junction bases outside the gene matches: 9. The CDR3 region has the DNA TGTGCCAGTAGTTCCCGACAGGGCCCCCATGGCTACACCTTC. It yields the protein CASSSRQGPHGYTF.